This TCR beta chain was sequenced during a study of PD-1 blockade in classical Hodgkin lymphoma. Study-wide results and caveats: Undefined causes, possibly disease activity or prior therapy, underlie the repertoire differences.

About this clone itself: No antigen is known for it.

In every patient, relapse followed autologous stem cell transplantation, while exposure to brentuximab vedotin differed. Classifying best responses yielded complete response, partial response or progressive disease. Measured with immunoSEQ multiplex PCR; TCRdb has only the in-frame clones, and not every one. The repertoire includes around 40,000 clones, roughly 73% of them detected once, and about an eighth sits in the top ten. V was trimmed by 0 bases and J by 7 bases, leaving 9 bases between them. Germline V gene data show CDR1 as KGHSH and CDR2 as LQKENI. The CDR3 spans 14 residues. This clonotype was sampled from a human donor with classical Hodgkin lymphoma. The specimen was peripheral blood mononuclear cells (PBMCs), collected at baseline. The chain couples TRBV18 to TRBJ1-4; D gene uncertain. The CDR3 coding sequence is TGTGCCAGCTCACCACCGCAGCCTCCTGAAAAACTGTTTTTT. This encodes CASSPPQPPEKLFF.